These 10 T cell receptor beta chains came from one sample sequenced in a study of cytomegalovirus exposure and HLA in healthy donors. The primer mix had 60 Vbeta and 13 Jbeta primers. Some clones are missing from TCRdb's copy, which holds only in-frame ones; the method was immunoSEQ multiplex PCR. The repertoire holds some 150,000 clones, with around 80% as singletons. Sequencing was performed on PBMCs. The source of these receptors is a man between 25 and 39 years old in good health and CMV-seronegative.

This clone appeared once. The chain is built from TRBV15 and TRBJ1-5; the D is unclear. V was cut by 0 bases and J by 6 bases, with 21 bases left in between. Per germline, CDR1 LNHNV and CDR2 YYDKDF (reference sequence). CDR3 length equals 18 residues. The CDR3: CATSRDPSGISPIQPQHF. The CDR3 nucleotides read TGTGCCACCAGCAGAGATCCGAGCGGGATCAGCCCGATTCAGCCCCAGCATTTT.

The CDR3 nucleotides read TGTGCCAGTAGTTCCCCGGGGGAGAACACTGAAGCTTTCTTT. This sequence encodes CASSSPGENTEAFF. V usage is TRBV19 and J usage is TRBJ1-1; D possibly corresponds to TRBD1 (5 bases). Trimming cost V 5 bases and J 1 base, with 11 bases left between them. Germline V gene lookup returns CDR1 LNHDA and CDR2 SQIVND (reference sequence). The CDR3 spans 14 residues.

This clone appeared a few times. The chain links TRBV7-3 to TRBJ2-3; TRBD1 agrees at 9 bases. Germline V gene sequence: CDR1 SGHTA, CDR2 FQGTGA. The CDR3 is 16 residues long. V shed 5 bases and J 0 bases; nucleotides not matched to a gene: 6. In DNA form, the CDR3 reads TGTGCCAGCAGCAAAGAAGGGACAGGGAGCACAGATACGCAGTATTTT. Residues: CASSKEGTGSTDTQYF.

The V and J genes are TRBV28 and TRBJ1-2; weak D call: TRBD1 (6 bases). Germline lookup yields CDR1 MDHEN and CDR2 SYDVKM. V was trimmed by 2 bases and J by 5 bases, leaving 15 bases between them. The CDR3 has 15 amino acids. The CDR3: CASSLNRANLYGYTF. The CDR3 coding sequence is TGTGCCAGCAGTTTAAACAGGGCGAACTTGTATGGCTACACCTTC.

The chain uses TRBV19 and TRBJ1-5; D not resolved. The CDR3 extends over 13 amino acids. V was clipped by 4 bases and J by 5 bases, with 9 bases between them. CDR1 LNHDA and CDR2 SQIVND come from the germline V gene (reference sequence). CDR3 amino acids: CASSNRPDQPQHF. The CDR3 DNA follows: TGTGCCAGTAGTAACCGCCCGGATCAGCCCCAGCATTTT. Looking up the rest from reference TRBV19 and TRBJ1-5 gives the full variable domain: DGGITQSPKYLFRKEGQNVTLSCEQNLNHDAMYWYRQDPGQGLRLIYYSQIVNDFQKGDIAEGYSVSREKKESFPLTVTSAQKNPTAFYLCASSNRPDQPQHFGDGTRLSIL.

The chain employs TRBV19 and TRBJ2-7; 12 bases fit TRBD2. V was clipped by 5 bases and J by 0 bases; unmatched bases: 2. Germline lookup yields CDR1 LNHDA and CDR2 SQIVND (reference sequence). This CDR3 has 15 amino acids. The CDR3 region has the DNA TGTGCCAGTAGTTTGACTAGCGGGAGCTCCTACGAGCAGTACTTC. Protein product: CASSLTSGSSYEQYF. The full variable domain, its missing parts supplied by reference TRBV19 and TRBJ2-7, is DGGITQSPKYLFRKEGQNVTLSCEQNLNHDAMYWYRQDPGQGLRLIYYSQIVNDFQKGDIAEGYSVSREKKESFPLTVTSAQKNPTAFYLCASSLTSGSSYEQYFGPGTRLTVT.

The CDR3 sequence: CASTPEGAGEYQPQHF. CDR3 DNA: TGTGCCAGTACCCCTGAGGGGGCAGGAGAGTATCAGCCCCAGCATTTT. J is TRBJ1-5 and V is TRBV19, with 7 bases identical to TRBD1. The CDR3 totals 16 residues. Germline lookup yields CDR1 LNHDA and CDR2 SQIVND (reference sequence). The trim removed 7 bases at V and 5 bases at J, leaving 14 bases unmatched.

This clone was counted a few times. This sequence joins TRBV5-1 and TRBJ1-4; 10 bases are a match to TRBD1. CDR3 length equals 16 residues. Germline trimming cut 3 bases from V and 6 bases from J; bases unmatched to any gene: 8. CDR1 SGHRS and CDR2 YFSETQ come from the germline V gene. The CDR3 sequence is CASSSGQGIRYEKLFF. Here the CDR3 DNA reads TGCGCCAGCAGCTCGGGACAGGGGATTAGGTATGAAAAACTGTTTTTT.

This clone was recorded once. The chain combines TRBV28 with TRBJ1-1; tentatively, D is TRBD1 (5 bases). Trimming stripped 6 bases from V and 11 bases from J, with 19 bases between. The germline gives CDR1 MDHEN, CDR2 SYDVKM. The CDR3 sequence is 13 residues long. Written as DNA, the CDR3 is TGTGCCAGCAGGCGGGGGGGAACAGGTTCGGCTTTCTTT. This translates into CASRRGGTGSAFF.

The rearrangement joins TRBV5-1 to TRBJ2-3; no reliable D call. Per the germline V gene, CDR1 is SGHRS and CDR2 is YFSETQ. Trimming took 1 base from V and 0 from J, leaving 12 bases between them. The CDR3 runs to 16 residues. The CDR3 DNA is TGCGCCAGCAGCTTGTTGTTTGCGGCTAGCACAGATACGCAGTATTTT. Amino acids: CASSLLFAASTDTQYF.